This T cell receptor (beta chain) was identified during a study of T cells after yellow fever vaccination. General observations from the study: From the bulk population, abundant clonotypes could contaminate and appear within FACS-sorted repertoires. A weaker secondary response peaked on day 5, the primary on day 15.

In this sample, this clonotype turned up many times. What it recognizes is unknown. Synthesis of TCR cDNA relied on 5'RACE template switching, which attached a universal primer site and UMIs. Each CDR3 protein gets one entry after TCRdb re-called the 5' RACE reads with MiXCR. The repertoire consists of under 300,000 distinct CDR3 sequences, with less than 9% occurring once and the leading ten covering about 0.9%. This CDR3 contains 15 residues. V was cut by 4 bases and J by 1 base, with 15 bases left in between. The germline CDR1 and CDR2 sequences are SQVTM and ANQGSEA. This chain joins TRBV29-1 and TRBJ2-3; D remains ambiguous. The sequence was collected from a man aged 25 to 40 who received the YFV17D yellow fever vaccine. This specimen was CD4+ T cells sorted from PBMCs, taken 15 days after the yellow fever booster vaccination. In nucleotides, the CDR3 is TGCAGCGTTGGTCCCACTCGTACGCGCACAGATACGCAGTATTTT. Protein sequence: CSVGPTRTRTDTQYF.